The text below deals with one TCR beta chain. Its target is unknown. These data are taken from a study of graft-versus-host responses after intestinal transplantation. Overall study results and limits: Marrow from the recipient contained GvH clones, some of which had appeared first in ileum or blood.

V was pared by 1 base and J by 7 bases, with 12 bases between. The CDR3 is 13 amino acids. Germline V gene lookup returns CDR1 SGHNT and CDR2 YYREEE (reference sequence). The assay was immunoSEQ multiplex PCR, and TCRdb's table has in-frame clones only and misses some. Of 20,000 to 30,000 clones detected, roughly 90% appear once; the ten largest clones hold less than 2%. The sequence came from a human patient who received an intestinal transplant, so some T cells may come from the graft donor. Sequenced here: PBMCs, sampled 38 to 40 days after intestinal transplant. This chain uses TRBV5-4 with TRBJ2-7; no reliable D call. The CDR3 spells CASSLFGLREQYF. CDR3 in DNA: TGTGCCAGCAGCTTGTTCGGGCTCCGAGAGCAGTACTTC.